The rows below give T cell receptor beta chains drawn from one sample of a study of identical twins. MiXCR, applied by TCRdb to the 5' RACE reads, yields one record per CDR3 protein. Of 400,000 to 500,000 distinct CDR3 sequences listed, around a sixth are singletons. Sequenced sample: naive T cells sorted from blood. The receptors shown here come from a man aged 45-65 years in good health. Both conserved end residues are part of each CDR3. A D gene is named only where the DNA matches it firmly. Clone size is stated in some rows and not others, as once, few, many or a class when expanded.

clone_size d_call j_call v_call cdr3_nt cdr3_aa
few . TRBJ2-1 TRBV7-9 TGTGCCAGCAGCTCGGCACCTTCTCGGAATGAGCAGTTCTTC CASSSAPSRNEQFF
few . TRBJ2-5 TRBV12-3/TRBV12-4 TGTGCCAGCAGTCCCCGGGCGAGAGAGACCCAGTACTTC CASSPRARETQYF
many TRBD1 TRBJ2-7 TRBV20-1 TGCAGTGCACTCAGGACAGGACCCCTCGGGGAGCAGTACTTC CSALRTGPLGEQYF
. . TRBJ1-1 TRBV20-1 TGCAGTGCTAGAGATCTTAGTAGATACACTGAAGCTTTCTTT CSARDLSRYTEAFF
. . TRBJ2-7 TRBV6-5 TGTGCCAGCAGTTACTCGGAAGGATCCGTTTACGAGCAGTACTTC CASSYSEGSVYEQYF
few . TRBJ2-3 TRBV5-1 TGCGCCAGCAGCTTCACTCAAACATTCACAGATACGCAGTATTTT CASSFTQTFTDTQYF
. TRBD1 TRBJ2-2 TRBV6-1 TGTGCCAGCAACCCGACAGGGGGCAACACCGGGGAGCTGTTTTTT CASNPTGGNTGELFF
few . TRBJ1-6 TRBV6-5 TGTGCCAGCAGTTACAGACAGGAATTAGGATCACCCCTCCACTTT CASSYRQELGSPLHF
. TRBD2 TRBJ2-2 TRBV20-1 TGCAGTGCTAGAGATGGACTAGCTTACACCGGGGAGCTGTTTTTT CSARDGLAYTGELFF
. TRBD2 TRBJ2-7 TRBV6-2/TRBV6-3 TGTGCCAGCAGTTGGACCACTAGCGGCTACGAGCAGTACTTC CASSWTTSGYEQYF
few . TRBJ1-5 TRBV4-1 TGCGCCAGCAGCCAAGATTGGAGGCAGCCCCAGCATTTT CASSQDWRQPQHF
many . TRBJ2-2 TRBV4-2 TGTGCCAGCAGCCAACGAGGAGGAGGCACCGGGGAGCTGTTTTTT CASSQRGGGTGELFF
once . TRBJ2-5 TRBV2 TGTGCCAGCACGGAGGGGCGCGTAGAGACCCAGTACTTC CASTEGRVETQYF
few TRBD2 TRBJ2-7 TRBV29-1 TGCAGCGTTGAAGTAGCGGGGGGTTCCTACGAGCAGTACTTC CSVEVAGGSYEQYF
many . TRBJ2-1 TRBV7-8 TGTGCCAGCAGCTTGGACTTCTACAATGAGCAGTTCTTC CASSLDFYNEQFF
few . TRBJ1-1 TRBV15 TGTGCCACCAGCAGAGATGGCCATGGAGCTTTCTTT CATSRDGHGAFF
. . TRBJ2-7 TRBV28 TGTGCCAGCAGTTATTATCGGACGGTATCCTACGAGCAGTACTTC CASSYYRTVSYEQYF
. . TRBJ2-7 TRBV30 TGTGCCTGGAGTGGGGACACCTACGAGCAGTACTTC CAWSGDTYEQYF
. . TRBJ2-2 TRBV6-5 TGTGCCAGCAGTAACCGGGGCAGGGAAGTCTCCGGGGAGCTGGTTTTT CASSNRGREVSGELVF
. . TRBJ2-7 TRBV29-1 TGCAGCGTTGGTGGCAGGAATATGTACGAGCAGTACTTC CSVGGRNMYEQYF
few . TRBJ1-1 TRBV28 TGTGCCAGCACCTGGGGGAACACTGAAGCTTTCTTT CASTWGNTEAFF
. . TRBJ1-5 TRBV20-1 TGCAGTGCGGTCGAGGGGGTGGGTAATCAGCCCCAGCATTTT CSAVEGVGNQPQHF
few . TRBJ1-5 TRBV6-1 TGTGCCAGCACCCAAAGCCTTAGGGGTGGTGGCAATCAGCCCCAGCATTTT CASTQSLRGGGNQPQHF
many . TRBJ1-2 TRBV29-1 TGCAGCGTTGAAAAGGAGGTTAACTATGGCTACACCTTC CSVEKEVNYGYTF
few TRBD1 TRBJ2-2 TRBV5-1 TGCGCCAGCAGCTTGAAAGGACAGGGAACAGCGAACACCGGGGAGCTGTTTTTT CASSLKGQGTANTGELFF
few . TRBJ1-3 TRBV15 TGTGCCACCAGCCGGGCCGCGGGAGGTGGAAACACCATATATTTT CATSRAAGGGNTIYF
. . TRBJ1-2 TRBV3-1 TGTGCCAGCAGCCAAGAGCAGGGTTGGTCTGACTATGGCTACACCTTC CASSQEQGWSDYGYTF
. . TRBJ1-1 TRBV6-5 TGTGCCAGCAGTACTGGGGTGGTGAACACTGAAGCTTTCTTT CASSTGVVNTEAFF
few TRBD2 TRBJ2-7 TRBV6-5 TGTGCCAGCAGTTACACTAGCGGGCTCGTAGGCGAGCAGTACTTC CASSYTSGLVGEQYF
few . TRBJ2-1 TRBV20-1 TGCAGTGCTAGATCCCCCAATGAGCAGTTCTTC CSARSPNEQFF
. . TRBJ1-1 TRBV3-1 TGTGCCAGCAGCCAATACCGGGTTGACACTGAAGCTTTCTTT CASSQYRVDTEAFF
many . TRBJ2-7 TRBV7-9 TGTGCCAGCAGCTTAGCCATCCTAGGGTCGTACGAGCAGTACTTC CASSLAILGSYEQYF